This TCR beta chain was profiled in a study of blood T cell repertoires in COVID-19. Study-wide background: Acute and convalescent COVID-19 samples came from the United States, Italy and Spain. T cells, B-cell-depleted T cells, or PBMCs provided the cDNA or gDNA that served as material.

As originally analysed: Cell counts per sample came from amplifying reference gene primers. Produced via immunoSEQ multiplex PCR; TCRdb's table is partial and in-frame only. That table supplies the V and J calls and clone size; D and trimming were determined from the DNA. The table shows 200,000 to 250,000 clones, with about four fifths occurring only once. The CDR3 extends over 17 amino acids. The germline V gene has CDR1 SGHRS and CDR2 YFSETQ. The J segment lost 5 bases and the V segment lost 1 base, leaving 13 bases of the junction unmatched. This receptor was taken from a man under 40 who had recovered from COVID-19. The chain employs TRBV5-1 and TRBJ2-7, with 9 bases fitting TRBD1. The sample consisted of peripheral blood. CDR3 coding DNA: TGCGCCAGCAGCTTGCCCCAAGCTGGACAGGGGAATCACGAGCAGTACTTC. Translating gives CASSLPQAGQGNHEQYF.